Here is one TCR beta chain with its context. Its antigen is unknown. Sequencing was performed with immunoSEQ multiplex PCR; in TCRdb, only in-frame clones are kept and a portion is missing. The sample lists 150,000 to 190,000 clones, around 86% occurring once. The CDR3 extends over 15 amino acids. Germline CDR1 is SGHRS and CDR2 is YFSETQ. The V end lost 2 bases, the J end lost 1 base, and 11 bases lay between the germline ends. These data belong to a study of T cell responses to AZD1222 COVID-19 vaccine. Whole-study results and caveats: Only a handful of AZD1222 recipients, more than five in all, had baseline seropositivity. The study sampled repertoires only after the peak T cell response. Nearly half of the spike-specific TCRs reportedly recognize variant regions that carry no mutations.

The analysis combined second doses at about 4 or about 12 weeks. The TCR was taken from an adult who received the AZD1222 COVID-19 vaccine. The sequencing used peripheral blood, collected 28 days after the second AZD1222 dose. The genes are TRBV5-1 and TRBJ2-3; D is perhaps TRBD1 or TRBD2 (5 bases each). CDR3 DNA: TGCGCCAGCAGCTTAAGGGGAGTGGGCACAGATACGCAGTATTTT. This translates into CASSLRGVGTDTQYF. Based on the CDR3 plus reference TRBV5-1 and TRBJ2-3, the full variable domain is KAGVTQTPRYLIKTRGQQVTLSCSPISGHRSVSWYQQTPGQGLQFLFEYFSETQRNKGNFPGRFSGRQFSNSRSEMNVSTLELGDSALYLCASSLRGVGTDTQYFGPGTRLTVL.